One sample yielded the 2 T cell receptor beta chains listed below, sequenced in a study of cytomegalovirus exposure and HLA in healthy donors. PCR was performed using 60 Vbeta and 13 Jbeta primers. The protocol was immunoSEQ multiplex PCR, while the TCRdb copy is restricted to in-frame clones and leaves out a portion. The table records around 280,000 clones, around 90% of them present only once. Sequencing was done on a sample of PBMCs. Every receptor here comes from a woman aged 18-30 years in good health and CMV-seronegative.

The CDR3 nucleotides read TGTGCCAGCTCGCCGATTCTTTTACCGGGACAGGGGGCTGGAGGCTACACCTTC. As protein: CASSPILLPGQGAGGYTF. The chain employs TRBV18 and TRBJ1-2; the match to TRBD1 covers 12 bases. Germline assignment: CDR1 KGHSH and CDR2 LQKENI. Trimming removed 6 bases from V and 8 bases from J; junction bases left unmatched: 19. The CDR3 is made up of 18 amino acids.

The V and J genes are TRBV4-2 and TRBJ1-2; a possible D gene is TRBD1 (5 bases). The V and J ends lost 0 bases and 2 bases respectively, with 16 bases between them. The CDR3 runs to 17 residues. Germline CDR1 and CDR2: LGHNA and YNFKEQ. CDR3 loop: CASSQDPGPSVNYGYTF. The CDR3 DNA reads TGTGCCAGCAGCCAAGATCCAGGGCCCTCCGTCAACTATGGCTACACCTTC.